These 8 T cell receptor beta chains were all obtained from the same sample, sequenced in a study of T cells in Graves' hyperthyroidism and ophthalmopathy. RNA transcripts yielded amplified TCR beta CDR3 regions. An initial round of RT-PCR targeting the TCR CDR3 relied on the HTBI primer set. TCRdb reprocessed the multiplex PCR reads with MiXCR, giving one entry per CDR3 protein. The sample lists some 460,000 distinct CDR3 sequences, 15% to 17% occurring once. The sample comprised blood. These receptors originate from a woman between 18 and 29 years old with Graves' hyperthyroidism.

The chain has TRBV14 and TRBJ1-2; 7 bases align to TRBD1. Trimming at V came to 2 bases and at J to 1 base, leaving 4 bases not matched to a gene. Germline V lookup: CDR1 SGHDN, CDR2 FVKESK. The CDR3 totals 15 residues. The CDR3 is CASSQTGQNNYGYTF. DNA for the CDR3: TGTGCCAGCAGCCAAACGGGACAGAATAACTATGGCTACACCTTC.

This clonotype was recorded a few times. The chain links TRBV5-1 to TRBJ2-2, with TRBD1 matching 9 bases. From germline, CDR1 is SGHRS and CDR2 YFSETQ. The V segment lost 4 bases and the J segment 5 bases; nucleotides outside the gene matches: 6. The CDR3 length is 15 residues. For the CDR3, the DNA is TGCGCCAGCAGCCCGGGGACAGGGATAACCGGGGAGCTGTTTTTT. Protein product: CASSPGTGITGELFF.

This clonotype was found many times. V and J are TRBV12-3 or TRBV12-4 and TRBJ1-6, with 8 bases aligning to TRBD1. The V segment lost 6 bases and the J segment 3 bases; nucleotides outside the gene matches: 7. The CDR3 covers 16 residues. The CDR3 DNA reads as TGTGCCAGCAGCATTGGACAGGGTGTCTATAATTCACCCCTCCACTTT. Amino acids: CASSIGQGVYNSPLHF.

In this sample, this clonotype turned up once. V and J are TRBV20-1 and TRBJ2-7, with D unclear. Trimming took off 0 bases at V and 0 bases at J, with 6 bases between the two ends. The V gene's germline CDR1 is DFQATT and CDR2 SNEGSKA (reference sequence). CDR3 length: 13 residues. CDR3 protein: CSAREADSYEQYF. The CDR3 DNA reads as TGCAGTGCTAGAGAGGCTGACTCCTACGAGCAGTACTTC.

This clonotype has a count of ten or more. The chain has TRBV6-2 or TRBV6-3 and TRBJ2-7; D is unclear. The CDR3 runs to 14 residues. Germline V gives CDR1 MNHEY, CDR2 SVGEGT. V shed 7 bases and J shed 7 bases, with 20 bases lying between them. CDR3 sequence: CASNEASTIREQYF. In DNA, the CDR3 is TGTGCCAGCAACGAGGCTAGTACAATCCGGGAGCAGTACTTC.

The chain is built from TRBV6-1 and TRBJ1-1, with D unresolved. CDR1 MNHNS and CDR2 SASEGT come from the germline V gene. This CDR3 has 11 residues. Trimming removed 6 bases from V and 7 bases from J, with 9 bases in between. The CDR3 region has the DNA TGTGCCAGCAGGGCCCCCTTTGAAGCTTTCTTT. Protein product: CASRAPFEAFF.

This clonotype was seen repeatedly, ten times or more. This chain connects TRBV7-2 to TRBJ2-2; 8 bases align to TRBD1. Germline CDR1 is SGHTA and CDR2 is FQGNSA. V lost 0 bases, J lost 7 bases, and 16 bases stayed unmatched. CDR3 length: 19 amino acids. CDR3 loop: CASSLAPPRDRLRDGELFF. The DNA of the CDR3 is TGTGCCAGCAGCTTAGCCCCTCCCCGGGACAGGTTACGGGACGGGGAGCTGTTTTTT. The full variable domain, completed using reference TRBV7-2 and TRBJ2-2, is GAGVSQSPSNKVTEKGKDVELRCDPISGHTALYWYRQSLGQGLEFLIYFQGNSAPDKSGLPSDRFSAERTGGSVSTLTIQRTQQEDSAVYLCASSLAPPRDRLRDGELFFGEGSRLTVL.

There are many counts of this clonotype. The chain has TRBV29-1 and TRBJ2-5, with 7 bases matching TRBD1. Germline V gene lookup returns CDR1 SQVTM and CDR2 ANQGSEA. This CDR3 has 12 residues. J gave up 2 bases and V 7 bases, and 4 bases lay outside the gene matches. For the CDR3, the DNA is TGCAGCGGTCGACAGGGTCAAGAGACCCAGTACTTC. Encoded protein: CSGRQGQETQYF.